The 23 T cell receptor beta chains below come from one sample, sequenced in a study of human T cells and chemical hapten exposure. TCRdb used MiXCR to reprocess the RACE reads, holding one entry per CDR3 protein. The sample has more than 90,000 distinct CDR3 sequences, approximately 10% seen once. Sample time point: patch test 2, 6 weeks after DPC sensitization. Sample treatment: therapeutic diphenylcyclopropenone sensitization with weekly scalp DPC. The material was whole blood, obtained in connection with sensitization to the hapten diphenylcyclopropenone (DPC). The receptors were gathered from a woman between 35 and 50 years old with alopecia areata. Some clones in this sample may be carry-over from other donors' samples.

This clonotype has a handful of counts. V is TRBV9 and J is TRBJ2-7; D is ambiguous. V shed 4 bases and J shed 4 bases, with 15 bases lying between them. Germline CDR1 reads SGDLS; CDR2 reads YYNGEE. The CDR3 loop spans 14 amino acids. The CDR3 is CASSTQALGYEQYF. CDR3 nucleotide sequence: TGTGCCAGCAGCACCCAAGCCCTGGGTTACGAGCAGTACTTC.

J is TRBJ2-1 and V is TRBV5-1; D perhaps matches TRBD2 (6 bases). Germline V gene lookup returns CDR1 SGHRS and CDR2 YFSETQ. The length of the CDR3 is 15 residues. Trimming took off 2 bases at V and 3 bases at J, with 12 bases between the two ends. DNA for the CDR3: TGCGCCAGCAGCTTCCGGGACTTCCTCTACAATGAGCAGTTCTTC. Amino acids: CASSFRDFLYNEQFF. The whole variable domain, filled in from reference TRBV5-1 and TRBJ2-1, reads KAGVTQTPRYLIKTRGQQVTLSCSPISGHRSVSWYQQTPGQGLQFLFEYFSETQRNKGNFPGRFSGRQFSNSRSEMNVSTLELGDSALYLCASSFRDFLYNEQFFGPGTRLTVL.

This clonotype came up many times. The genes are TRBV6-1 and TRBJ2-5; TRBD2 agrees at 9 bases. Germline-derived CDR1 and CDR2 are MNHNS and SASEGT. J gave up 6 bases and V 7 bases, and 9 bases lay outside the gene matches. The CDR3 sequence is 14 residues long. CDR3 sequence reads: CASTEASGAQTQYF. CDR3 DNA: TGTGCCAGCACTGAGGCTAGCGGGGCGCAGACCCAGTACTTC.

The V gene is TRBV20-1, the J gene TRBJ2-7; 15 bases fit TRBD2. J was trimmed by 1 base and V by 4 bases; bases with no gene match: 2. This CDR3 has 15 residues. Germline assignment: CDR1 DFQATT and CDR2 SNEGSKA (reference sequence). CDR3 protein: CSAKGLAGGSYEQYF. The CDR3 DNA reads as TGCAGTGCTAAGGGACTAGCGGGGGGTTCCTACGAGCAGTACTTC.

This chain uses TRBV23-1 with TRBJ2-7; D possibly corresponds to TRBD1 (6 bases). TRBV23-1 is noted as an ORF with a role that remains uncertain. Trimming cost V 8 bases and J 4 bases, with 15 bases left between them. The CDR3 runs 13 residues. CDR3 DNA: TGCGCCAGCGCACAGGGTTTAAAGTACGAGCAGTACTTC. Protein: CASAQGLKYEQYF.

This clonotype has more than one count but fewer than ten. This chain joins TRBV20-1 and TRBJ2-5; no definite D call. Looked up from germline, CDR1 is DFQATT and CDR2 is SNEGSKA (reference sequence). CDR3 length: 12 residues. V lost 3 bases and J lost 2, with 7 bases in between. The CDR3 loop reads CSASVPQETQYF. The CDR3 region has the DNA TGCAGTGCTAGTGTCCCGCAAGAGACCCAGTACTTC.

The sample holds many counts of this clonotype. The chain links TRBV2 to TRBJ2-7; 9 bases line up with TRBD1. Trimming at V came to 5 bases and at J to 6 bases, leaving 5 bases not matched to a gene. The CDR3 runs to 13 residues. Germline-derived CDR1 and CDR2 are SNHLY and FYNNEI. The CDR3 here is CASSTGTGSEQYF. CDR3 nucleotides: TGTGCCAGCAGTACCGGGACAGGGAGCGAGCAGTACTTC.

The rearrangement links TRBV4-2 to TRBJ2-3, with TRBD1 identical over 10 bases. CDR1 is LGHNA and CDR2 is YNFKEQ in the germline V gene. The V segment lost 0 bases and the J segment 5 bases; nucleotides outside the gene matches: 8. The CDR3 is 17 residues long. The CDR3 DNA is TGTGCCAGCAGCCAAGATAGAGGACAGGGGGTGGGAGATACGCAGTATTTT. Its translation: CASSQDRGQGVGDTQYF.

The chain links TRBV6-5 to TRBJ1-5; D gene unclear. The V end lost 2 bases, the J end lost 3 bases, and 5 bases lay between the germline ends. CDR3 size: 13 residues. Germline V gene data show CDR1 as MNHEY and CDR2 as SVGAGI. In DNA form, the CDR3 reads TGTGCCAGCAGTTACAGGGACAATCAGCCCCAGCATTTT. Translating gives CASSYRDNQPQHF.

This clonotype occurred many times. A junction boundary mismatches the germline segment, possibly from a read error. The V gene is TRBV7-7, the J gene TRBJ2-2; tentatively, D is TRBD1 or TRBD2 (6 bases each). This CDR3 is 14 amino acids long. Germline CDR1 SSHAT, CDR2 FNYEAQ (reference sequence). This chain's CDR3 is CASSRPGASGELFF. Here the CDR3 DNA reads TGTGCTAGCAGTCGGCCGGGGGCCAGCGGGGAGCTGTTTTTT.

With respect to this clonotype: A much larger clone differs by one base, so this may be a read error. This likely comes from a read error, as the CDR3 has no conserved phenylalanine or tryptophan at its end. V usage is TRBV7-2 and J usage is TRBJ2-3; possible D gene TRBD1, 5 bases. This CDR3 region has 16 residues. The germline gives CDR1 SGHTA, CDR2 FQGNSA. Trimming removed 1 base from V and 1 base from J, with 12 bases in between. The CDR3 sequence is CASSLDWGRRTDTQYL. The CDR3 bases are TGTGCCAGCAGCTTAGATTGGGGCAGACGCACAGATACGCAGTATCTT.

The CDR3 DNA sequence: TGTGCCAGCAGTTTTCTAGGCGGCTACACCTTC. This encodes CASSFLGGYTF. This sequence joins TRBV12-3 or TRBV12-4 and TRBJ1-2, with D uncertain. The CDR3 runs 11 residues. The V and J ends lost 3 bases and 8 bases respectively, with 7 bases between them.

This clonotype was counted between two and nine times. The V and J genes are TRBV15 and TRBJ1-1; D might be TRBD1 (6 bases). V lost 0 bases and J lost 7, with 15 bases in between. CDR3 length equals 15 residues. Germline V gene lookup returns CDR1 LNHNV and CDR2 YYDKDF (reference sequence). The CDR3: CATSRDPGHSDEAFF. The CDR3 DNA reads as TGTGCCACCAGCAGAGATCCGGGACACTCAGATGAAGCTTTCTTT.

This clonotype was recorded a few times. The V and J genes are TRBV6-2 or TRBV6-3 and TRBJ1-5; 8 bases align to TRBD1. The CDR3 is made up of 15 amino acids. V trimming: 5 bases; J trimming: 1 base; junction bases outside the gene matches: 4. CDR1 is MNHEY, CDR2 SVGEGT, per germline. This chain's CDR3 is CASSGQGFSNQPQHF. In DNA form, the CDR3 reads TGTGCCAGCAGTGGACAGGGTTTCAGCAATCAGCCCCAGCATTTT.

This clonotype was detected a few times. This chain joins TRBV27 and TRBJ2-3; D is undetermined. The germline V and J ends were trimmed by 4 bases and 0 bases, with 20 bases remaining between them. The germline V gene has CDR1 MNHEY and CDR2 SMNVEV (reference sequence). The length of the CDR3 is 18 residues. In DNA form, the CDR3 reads TGTGCCAGCAGTTCGTTCTCCCCGGGCCGGTTTAGCACAGATACGCAGTATTTT. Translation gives CASSSFSPGRFSTDTQYF.

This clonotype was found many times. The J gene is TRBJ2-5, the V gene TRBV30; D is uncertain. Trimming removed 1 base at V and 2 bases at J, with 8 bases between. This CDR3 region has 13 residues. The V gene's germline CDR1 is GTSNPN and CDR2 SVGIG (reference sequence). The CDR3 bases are TGTGCCTGGAGTGGCAGCGTACAAGAGACCCAGTACTTC. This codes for CAWSGSVQETQYF.

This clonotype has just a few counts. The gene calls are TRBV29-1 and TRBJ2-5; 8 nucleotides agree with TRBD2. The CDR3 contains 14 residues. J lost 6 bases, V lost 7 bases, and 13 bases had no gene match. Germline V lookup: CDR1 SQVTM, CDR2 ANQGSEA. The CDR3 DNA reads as TGCAGCGCGGGGGGACTAGAGGCTGCGAAGACCCAGTACTTC. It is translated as CSAGGLEAAKTQYF.

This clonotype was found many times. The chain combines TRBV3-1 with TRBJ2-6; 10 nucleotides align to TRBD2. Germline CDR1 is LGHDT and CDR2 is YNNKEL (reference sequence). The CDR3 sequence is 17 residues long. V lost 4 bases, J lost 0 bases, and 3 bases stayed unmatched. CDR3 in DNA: TGTGCCAGCAGCCGGACTAGCGGTAACTCTGGGGCCAACGTCCTGACTTTC. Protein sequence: CASSRTSGNSGANVLTF.

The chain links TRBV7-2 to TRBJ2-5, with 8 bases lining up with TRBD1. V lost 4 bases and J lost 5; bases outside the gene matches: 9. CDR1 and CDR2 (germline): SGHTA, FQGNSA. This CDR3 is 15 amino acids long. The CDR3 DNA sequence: TGTGCCAGCAGCTCCCCTCGACAGGGGAGGGAGACCCAGTACTTC. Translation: CASSSPRQGRETQYF.

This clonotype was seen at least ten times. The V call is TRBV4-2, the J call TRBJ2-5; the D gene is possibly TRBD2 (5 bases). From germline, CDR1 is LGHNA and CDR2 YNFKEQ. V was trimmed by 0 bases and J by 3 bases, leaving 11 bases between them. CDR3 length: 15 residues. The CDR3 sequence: CASSQDSRAEETQYF. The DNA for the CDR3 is TGTGCCAGCAGCCAAGATTCGCGGGCGGAAGAGACCCAGTACTTC.

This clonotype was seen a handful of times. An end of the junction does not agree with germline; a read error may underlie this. The CDR3 region is CASSMGREINEQLF. The CDR3 bases are TGTGCCAGTAGTATGGGGCGGGAGATCAATGAGCAGCTCTTC. V usage is TRBV19 and J usage is TRBJ2-1; 7 bases are a match to TRBD2. Germline loops: CDR1 LNHDA, CDR2 SQIVND (reference sequence). This CDR3 is built from 14 residues. Full variable domain (outside the CDR3, taken from reference TRBV19 and TRBJ2-1): DGGITQSPKYLFRKEGQNVTLSCEQNLNHDAMYWYRQDPGQGLRLIYYSQIVNDFQKGDIAEGYSVSREKKESFPLTVTSAQKNPTAFYLCASSMGREINEQLFGPGTRLTVL.

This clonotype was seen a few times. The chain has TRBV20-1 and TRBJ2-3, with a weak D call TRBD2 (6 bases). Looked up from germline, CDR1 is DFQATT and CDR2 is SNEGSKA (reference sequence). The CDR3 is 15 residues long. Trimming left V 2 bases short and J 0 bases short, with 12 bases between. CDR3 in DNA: TGCAGTGCTAGACCAACCAGCGGGAGCACAGATACGCAGTATTTT. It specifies CSARPTSGSTDTQYF.

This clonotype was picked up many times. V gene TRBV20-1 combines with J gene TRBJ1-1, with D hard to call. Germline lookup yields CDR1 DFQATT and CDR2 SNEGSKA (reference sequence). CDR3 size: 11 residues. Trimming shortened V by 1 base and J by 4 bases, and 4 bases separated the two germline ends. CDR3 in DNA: TGCAGTGCTAGAGCTCGCACTGAAGCTTTCTTT. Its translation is CSARARTEAFF.